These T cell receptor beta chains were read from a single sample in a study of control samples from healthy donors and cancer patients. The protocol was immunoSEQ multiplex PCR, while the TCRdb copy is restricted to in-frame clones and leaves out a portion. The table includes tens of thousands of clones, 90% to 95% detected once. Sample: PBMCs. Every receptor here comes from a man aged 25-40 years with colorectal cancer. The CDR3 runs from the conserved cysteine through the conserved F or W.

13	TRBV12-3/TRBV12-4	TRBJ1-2	CASRLTGVSGYTF
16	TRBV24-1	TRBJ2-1	CATSDIKGSSYNEQFF
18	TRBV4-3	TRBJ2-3	CASSQSRPGGATTDTQYF
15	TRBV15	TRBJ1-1	CATSRDRGQGPEAFF
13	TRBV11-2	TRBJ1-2	CASSPGTGYGYTF
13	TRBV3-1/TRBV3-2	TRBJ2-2	CASGQGEAGELFF
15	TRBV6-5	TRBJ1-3	CASSSAVRSGNTIYF
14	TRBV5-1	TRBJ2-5	CASSLQYAGETQYF
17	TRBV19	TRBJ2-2	CASSIAPGGAGTGELFF
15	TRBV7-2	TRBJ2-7	CASSTAGRLSYEQYF
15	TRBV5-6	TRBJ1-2	CASSLVGGENYGYTF
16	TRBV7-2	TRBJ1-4	CASSLAQEPELEKLFF
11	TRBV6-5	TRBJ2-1	CASAAPNEQFF
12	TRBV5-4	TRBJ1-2	CASSFGSYGYTF
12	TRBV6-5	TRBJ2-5	CASTMNRETQYF
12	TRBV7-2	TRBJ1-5	CASGRYNQPQHF
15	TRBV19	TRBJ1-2	CASAAWGQGDYGYTF
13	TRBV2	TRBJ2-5	CASSRLPRETQYF
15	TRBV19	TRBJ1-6	CASSPPGGGNSPLHF
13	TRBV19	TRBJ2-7	CASSQDVTYEQYF
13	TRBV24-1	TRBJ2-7	CATSGRGGYEQYF
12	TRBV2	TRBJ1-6	CASTGASSPLHF